This T cell receptor beta chain is from a study of cytomegalovirus exposure and HLA in healthy donors. Whole-study results and caveats: There were reportedly fewer N-insertions in an Asian-associated ancestry cluster than the approximately 670-donor mean, in a later analysis.

PCR was performed using 60 Vbeta and 13 Jbeta primers. Libraries were prepared by immunoSEQ multiplex PCR; TCRdb keeps only in-frame clonotypes and omits some of them. The table lists around 170,000 clones, around 85% of them singletons. As concerns this clone: The antigen is undetermined.

Germline-derived CDR1 and CDR2 are LNHNV and YYDKDF (reference sequence). The V end lost 5 bases, the J end lost 7 bases, and 14 bases lay between the germline ends. The CDR3 is 14 residues long. The specimen sequenced was PBMCs. The sequence derives from a man in his forties or fifties in good health and CMV-seronegative. The chain couples TRBV15 to TRBJ2-2, with D unclear. CDR3 region: CATSFDLEVGELFF. CDR3 in DNA: TGTGCCACCAGCTTTGACCTCGAGGTCGGGGAGCTGTTTTTT.